Each of the 14 T cell receptor beta chains below was sequenced from the same sample in a study of beta chain features in type 1 diabetes. The investigators reverse transcribed all of the isolated RNA, so they sequenced expressed TCRB transcripts. Profiling relied on immunoSEQ multiplex PCR, and the TCRdb table lists in-frame clones only, not all of them. The sample has 850,000 to 900,000 clones, under 20% seen once. The sequencing sample was made of naive CD4+ T cells from blood. The receptors here all came from a woman aged 18-29 years in good health.

The V gene is TRBV9, the J gene TRBJ2-3, with a possible D match to TRBD2 (5 bases). Germline CDR1 SGDLS, CDR2 YYNGEE. CDR3 length equals 15 residues. With 2 bases removed from V and 1 base from J, the gap between germline ends came to 11 bases. As DNA, the CDR3 is TGTGCCAGCAGCGTTTTAAGCGGAGGCACAGATACGCAGTATTTT. Translated, it gives CASSVLSGGTDTQYF.

This clone was counted a few times. The chain links TRBV6-7 to TRBJ1-1; TRBD1 agrees at 10 bases. TRBV6-7 is noted as an ORF with a role that remains uncertain. J was trimmed by 5 bases and V by 2 bases; bases with no gene match: 5. This CDR3 region has 15 residues. CDR3 in amino acids: CASSYRDRGWTEAFF. The CDR3 DNA reads TGTGCCAGCAGTTACAGGGACAGGGGTTGGACTGAAGCTTTCTTT.

A few counts support this clone. In DNA, the CDR3 is TGTGCCAGCGGCCATCAGCCCCAGCATTTT. This codes for CASGHQPQHF. The genes are TRBV21-1 and TRBJ1-5; the table's D gene call, TRBD1, was not cross checked with the DNA. TRBV21-1 corresponds to a pseudogene. The CDR3 totals 10 residues.

This clone was seen only a few times. The J gene is TRBJ2-7, the V gene TRBV7-3; D unclear. The germline V and J ends were trimmed by 4 bases and 9 bases, with 16 bases remaining between them. The germline gives CDR1 SGHTA, CDR2 FQGTGA. CDR3 length: 13 amino acids. CDR3 amino acids: CASSSGGSSGQYF. The CDR3 DNA is TGTGCCAGCAGCTCAGGCGGCAGCTCGGGGCAGTACTTC.

The rearrangement joins TRBV7-2 to TRBJ2-1; D is unresolved. The CDR3 loop spans 12 amino acids. CDR1 is SGHTA, CDR2 FQGNSA, per germline. V gave up 8 bases and J gave up 3 bases, with 8 bases separating them. Here the CDR3 DNA reads TGTGCCAGCTCGACACACTACAATGAGCAGTTCTTC. Residues: CASSTHYNEQFF.

This clone was observed a few times. This rearrangement joins TRBV7-3 to TRBJ2-5; a weak D match, TRBD2 (5 bases). Trimming took off 1 base at V and 3 bases at J, with 9 bases between the two ends. This CDR3 region has 14 residues. Germline-derived CDR1 and CDR2 are SGHTA and FQGTGA. CDR3 in amino acids: CASSLMRAEETQYF. CDR3 nucleotides: TGTGCCAGCAGCTTAATGAGGGCCGAAGAGACCCAGTACTTC.

CDR3 DNA: TGCGCCAGCACGACGGGTAGGGTACGCCCACCCCTTCAAGAGACCCAGTACTTC. This encodes CASTTGRVRPPLQETQYF. This sequence joins TRBV5-1 and TRBJ2-5; D is undetermined. CDR3 size: 18 residues. Germline V gives CDR1 SGHRS, CDR2 YFSETQ. V was trimmed by 6 bases and J by 2 bases, leaving 26 bases between them.

This rearrangement joins TRBV10-1 to TRBJ2-2, with TRBD1 matching 7 bases. The CDR3 covers 17 residues. Germline trimming cut 6 bases from V and 7 bases from J; bases unmatched to any gene: 17. Germline CDR1 and CDR2: WNHNN and SYGVQD (reference sequence). The CDR3 loop is CASSPFLGRGQGGELFF. DNA of the CDR3: TGCGCCAGCAGCCCCTTCCTGGGAAGGGGGCAGGGCGGGGAGCTGTTTTTT.

The chain is built from TRBV11-2 and TRBJ2-1; TRBD1 aligns across 8 bases. The CDR3 loop spans 16 amino acids. J lost 9 bases, V lost 5 bases, and 15 bases had no gene match. CDR1 and CDR2 from the germline V gene are SGHAT and FQNNGV. CDR3 in amino acids: CASSPRPRTGTSEQFF. CDR3 nucleotides: TGTGCCAGCAGCCCTAGGCCCCGGACAGGGACATCTGAGCAGTTCTTC.

This chain joins TRBV28 and TRBJ2-5; 10 positions match TRBD2. The CDR3 runs 13 residues. V trimming: 10 bases; J trimming: 7 bases; junction bases outside the gene matches: 9. Germline loops: CDR1 MDHEN, CDR2 SYDVKM. CDR3 nucleotide sequence: TGTGCCACTACTAGCGGGACCCGTGGGACCCAGTACTTC. Translation gives CATTSGTRGTQYF.

V usage is TRBV14 and J usage is TRBJ2-3, with 8 bases identical to TRBD2. The CDR3 is 18 residues long. Germline V gene data show CDR1 as SGHDN and CDR2 as FVKESK. The V and J ends lost 3 bases and 6 bases, in that order; junction bases with no gene match: 17. CDR3 amino acids: CASSQPSVAGRWSDTQYF. CDR3 bases: TGTGCCAGCAGCCAGCCTTCAGTAGCGGGAAGGTGGTCTGATACGCAGTATTTT. Looking up the rest from reference TRBV14 and TRBJ2-3 gives the full variable domain: EAGVTQFPSHSVIEKGQTVTLRCDPISGHDNLYWYRRVMGKEIKFLLHFVKESKQDESGMPNNRFLAERTGGTYSTLKVQPAELEDSGVYFCASSQPSVAGRWSDTQYFGPGTRLTVL.

The chain recombines TRBV11-3 with TRBJ2-1; 8 bases match TRBD2. CDR1 is SGHNT, CDR2 YENEEA, per germline. The CDR3 totals 16 residues. Trimming took 5 bases from V and 0 from J; bases not matched to a gene: 6. The CDR3 DNA follows: TGTGCCAGCAGCCTTAACGGGAGGGCCTCCTACAATGAGCAGTTCTTC. This encodes CASSLNGRASYNEQFF.

This clone occurred a few times. Other DNA sequences in the same sample also yield this CDR3. The chain couples TRBV7-2 to TRBJ1-1; 8 bases match TRBD1. V dropped 3 bases and J dropped 5; count of bases not matched to a gene: 5. Germline assignment: CDR1 SGHTA and CDR2 FQGNSA. The CDR3 runs 14 residues. This CDR3 is CASSFQGARTEAFF. The CDR3 nucleotides read TGTGCCAGCAGCTTTCAGGGGGCGCGAACTGAAGCTTTCTTT.

This clone has just a few counts. This chain uses TRBV28 with TRBJ2-7; a possible D gene is TRBD1 (6 bases). The germline gives CDR1 MDHEN, CDR2 SYDVKM. CDR3 length: 14 amino acids. Trimming left V 3 bases short and J 1 base short, with 10 bases between. CDR3 in amino acids: CASSFPGTSYEQYF. The CDR3 region has the DNA TGTGCCAGCAGTTTTCCGGGGACATCCTACGAGCAGTACTTC.